This T cell receptor beta chain was sequenced in a study of T cells in Graves' hyperthyroidism and ophthalmopathy. Findings and caveats of the study: Blood also showed most of the thyroid clonotypes that were expanded above 0.001. Ophthalmopathy cases were set apart from stable hyperthyroidism by a 13 V-J model.

In its sample, this clonotype was seen many times. The antigen is not known. Patients having uncontrolled infection, another autoimmune disease, pregnancy or lactation were not included. Diagnoses were made from clinical symptoms, serum measures (thyroxine and TRAb), thyroid ultrasound and orbital computed tomography. The CDR3 loop spans 15 amino acids. Trimming took 7 bases from V and 1 from J; bases not matched to a gene: 5. CDR1 SGHRS and CDR2 YFSETQ come from the germline V gene. There were TCR beta CDR3 regions amplified from RNA transcripts. The study used the HTBI primer set for a first-round RT-PCR of the TCR CDR3. MiXCR, run by TCRdb on the multiplex PCR reads, gives a single entry per CDR3 protein. The sample consists of roughly 500,000 distinct CDR3 sequences, about 46% of them appearing once.

The sample comprised peripheral blood or thyroid tissue (not recorded which). The V and J genes are TRBV5-1 and TRBJ2-6, with 7 bases identical to TRBD1. This clonotype was obtained from an adult woman with Graves' disease, either hyperthyroidism or ophthalmopathy (not recorded which). The chain's CDR3 is CASAPTGSGANVLTF. CDR3 sequence (DNA): TGCGCCAGCGCACCGACAGGGTCTGGGGCCAACGTCCTGACTTTC.